This is a list of T cell receptor beta chains from one sample in a study of T cell clonotyping in hematopoietic cell transplantation. Sequencing used immunoSEQ multiplex PCR; TCRdb keeps in-frame clones, though not all of them. Counted here are approximately 26,000 clones, 70% to 85% occurring once; the ten biggest clones make up approximately 22%. Source: peripheral blood mononuclear cells, taken before stem cell transplant. All receptors derive from a woman in her sixties with acute myeloid leukemia. Some clones in this sample may be carry-over from other donors' samples. CDR3s include the opening cysteine and the closing phenylalanine or tryptophan. D genes are given only for firm matches. The size of a clone is reported for some rows only, either as once, few or many, or as a class for expanded clones.

d_call j_call clone_size v_call cdr3_nt cdr3_aa
TRBD2 TRBJ2-7 medium-sized TRBV7-3 TGTGCCAGCAGCTTATCGACTAGCCTCATGAGTGAGCAGTACTTC CASSLSTSLMSEQYF
TRBD1 TRBJ2-7 . TRBV7-9 TGTGCCAGCAGCACCCAAGGACAGGGCTACGAGCAGTACTTC CASSTQGQGYEQYF
. TRBJ1-3 . TRBV4-1 TGCGCCAGCAGCCAAGTCGGGGCAAGAAACACCATATATTTT CASSQVGARNTIYF
TRBD2 TRBJ2-1 . TRBV9 TGTGCCAGCAGTTACGTAGCGGGGGGGCCACCCAATGAGCAGTTCTTC CASSYVAGGPPNEQFF
TRBD1 TRBJ1-1 . TRBV9 TGTGCCAGCAGCCACCTCGAGCAGGGGGGGAAGAACACTGAAGCTTTCTTT CASSHLEQGGKNTEAFF
TRBD1 TRBJ2-7 . TRBV27 TGTGCCAGCAGAGACCCCCGCGACAGGGGTGACGAGCAGTACTTC CASRDPRDRGDEQYF
TRBD1 TRBJ2-1 . TRBV4-3 TGCGCCAGCAGCCAGGAGGGACAGGGGTCCTACAATGAGCAGTTCTTC CASSQEGQGSYNEQFF
. TRBJ2-7 few TRBV11-2 TGTGCCAGCACCCCGGACAATACCTACGAGCAGTACTTC CASTPDNTYEQYF
. TRBJ2-7 . TRBV2 TGTGCCAGCAACCAAGACTCCTACGAGCAGTACTTC CASNQDSYEQYF
TRBD1 TRBJ1-4 . TRBV5-1 TGCGCCAGCAGCTTGGGACAGGGGCCCAGGGCTAATGAAAAACTGTTTTTT CASSLGQGPRANEKLFF